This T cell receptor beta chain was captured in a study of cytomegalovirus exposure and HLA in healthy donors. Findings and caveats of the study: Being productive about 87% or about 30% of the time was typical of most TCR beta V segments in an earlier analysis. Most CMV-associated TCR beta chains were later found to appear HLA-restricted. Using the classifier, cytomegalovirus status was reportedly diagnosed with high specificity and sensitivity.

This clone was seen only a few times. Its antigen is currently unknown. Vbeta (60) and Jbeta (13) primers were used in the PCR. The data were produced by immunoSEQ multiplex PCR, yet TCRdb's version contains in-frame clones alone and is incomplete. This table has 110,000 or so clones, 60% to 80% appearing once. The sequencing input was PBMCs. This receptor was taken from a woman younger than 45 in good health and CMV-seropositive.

CDR3 region: CASSLGGDRRFF. In nucleotides, the CDR3 is TGTGCCAGCAGCTTAGGTGGGGACAGGAGATTCTTC. The V gene is TRBV7-8, the J gene TRBJ2-1, with 8 bases matching TRBD1. V trimming: 1 base; J trimming: 16 bases; junction bases outside the gene matches: 6. The CDR3 is 12 residues long. Germline CDR1 and CDR2: SGHVS and FQNEAQ.